This T cell receptor (beta chain) was documented in a study of vaccination and CD4 T cells after COVID-19. Study-wide context: Four females and six males made up the convalescents, two of whom were Hispanic.

The Oncomine TCR Beta short-read assay was what sequenced the DNA obtained from cultured CD4+ T cells. Once CD4+ T cells had been cultured, genomic DNA was extracted from them. TCRdb analysed the PCR reads with MiXCR anew, one entry per CDR3 protein. This sample carries several thousand distinct CDR3 sequences, around 50% of them seen once, and the ten largest clones take around 25%. The treatment: approximately 10-day PBMC culture with coronavirus spike peptide pools or control peptides (ViraFEST assay). The collection of CD4+ T cells from the unexposed donor took place before the COVID-19 pandemic (2011-2018). From the approximately 10-day cultures, CD4+ T cells were isolated by negative selection. General study results and limits: Although the median of SARS-CoV-2-reactive clonotypes rose from roughly 21 to 40, the change was not significant.

This clonotype has just a few counts. Its antigen is not known. The germline V and J ends were trimmed by 5 bases and 3 bases, with 11 bases remaining between them. CDR1 SGHTA and CDR2 FQGNSA come from the germline V gene. The CDR3 is made up of 14 amino acids. Material: CD4+ T cells from blood, cultured in vitro. The V and J genes are TRBV7-2 and TRBJ1-5, with no clear D. The TCR was taken from a human donor in good health. The chain's CDR3 is CASSDSGNNQPQHF. The CDR3 nucleotides are TGTGCCAGCAGCGACTCGGGGAACAATCAGCCCCAGCATTTT.